Included here is one T cell receptor beta chain sequence, with context. The data stem from a study of T-cell memory formation after mild COVID-19. Between the trimmed V and J ends, which lost 0 bases and 2 bases, there was a span of 7 bases. Germline CDR1 and CDR2: SGHRS and YFSETQ. The length of the CDR3 is 14 residues. One entry per CDR3 protein results from TCRdb running MiXCR on the 5' RACE reads. The data contain 550,000 to 700,000 distinct CDR3 sequences, 15% to 20% of them singletons. This clonotype was obtained from an adult woman who had mild COVID-19 (a few samples of this study predate the infection). Cell type and time point are not known. The sample comprised PBMCs or a T cell subset sorted from them (not recorded which). The V call is TRBV5-1, the J call TRBJ2-3; D remains ambiguous. The CDR3 DNA sequence: TGCGCCAGCAGCTTGGCCACCTACACAGATACGCAGTATTTT. Protein sequence: CASSLATYTDTQYF.